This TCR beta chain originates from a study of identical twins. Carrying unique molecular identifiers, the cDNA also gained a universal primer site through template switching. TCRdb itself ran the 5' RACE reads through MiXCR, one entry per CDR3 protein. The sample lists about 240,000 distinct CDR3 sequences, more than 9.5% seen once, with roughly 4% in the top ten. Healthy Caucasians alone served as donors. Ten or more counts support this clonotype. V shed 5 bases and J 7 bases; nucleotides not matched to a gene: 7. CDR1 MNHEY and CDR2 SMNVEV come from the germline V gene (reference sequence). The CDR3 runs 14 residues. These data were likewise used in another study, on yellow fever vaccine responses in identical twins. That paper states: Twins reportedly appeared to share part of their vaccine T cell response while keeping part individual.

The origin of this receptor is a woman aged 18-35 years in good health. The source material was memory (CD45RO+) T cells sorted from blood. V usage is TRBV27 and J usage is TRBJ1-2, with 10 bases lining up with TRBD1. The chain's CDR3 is CASSPRQGAGGYTF. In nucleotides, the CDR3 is TGTGCCAGCAGTCCAAGACAGGGGGCCGGTGGCTACACCTTC.